These 26 T cell receptor beta chains came from one sample sequenced in a study of cytomegalovirus exposure and HLA in healthy donors. Use of 60 Vbeta and 13 Jbeta primers characterized the PCR. Method: immunoSEQ multiplex PCR; TCRdb's copy keeps in-frame clones and lacks some. The sample has 96,000 or so clones; the top ten hold roughly 3%. The sample taken for sequencing was PBMCs. Every receptor here comes from a woman aged 30 to 39 in good health and CMV-seronegative.

The chain combines TRBV11-3 with TRBJ2-2; 12 nucleotides line up with TRBD2. This CDR3 region has 18 residues. Germline lookup yields CDR1 SGHNT and CDR2 YENEEA. The J segment lost 1 base and the V segment lost 4 bases, leaving 7 bases of the junction unmatched. The CDR3 loop is CASSSGLAGTRNTGELFF. As DNA, the CDR3 is TGTGCCAGCAGCTCCGGACTAGCGGGGACTAGGAACACCGGGGAGCTGTTTTTT.

The chain employs TRBV6-5 and TRBJ1-2, with 7 bases aligning to TRBD1. V was clipped by 4 bases and J by 9 bases; unmatched bases: 8. The CDR3 length is 13 residues. From germline, CDR1 is MNHEY and CDR2 SVGAGI. The CDR3 DNA sequence: TGTGCCAGCAGTTCGGGACAGTTCATGCGCTACACCTTC. Its protein is CASSSGQFMRYTF.

This rearrangement joins TRBV10-3 to TRBJ1-1; 7 positions match TRBD1. CDR1 is ENHRY and CDR2 is SYGVKD in the germline V gene. This CDR3 has 14 amino acids. J gave up 7 bases and V 3 bases, and 8 bases lay outside the gene matches. The CDR3 coding sequence is TGTGCCATCAGTGATGACAGGGCGAACGGTGAAGCTTTCTTT. Its protein product is CAISDDRANGEAFF.

The rearrangement uses TRBV29-1 and TRBJ1-1; unclear D gene. CDR1 and CDR2 from the germline V gene are SQVTM and ANQGSEA. This CDR3 contains 13 residues. The V and J ends lost 4 bases and 0 bases respectively, with 9 bases between them. CDR3 in amino acids: CSVARRLNTEAFF. The DNA of the CDR3 is TGCAGCGTTGCCCGCCGGTTGAACACTGAAGCTTTCTTT. Supplemented by reference TRBV29-1 and TRBJ1-1, the full variable domain reads SAVISQKPSRDICQRGTSLTIQCQVDSQVTMMFWYRQQPGQSLTLIATANQGSEATYESGFVIDKFPISRPNLTFSTLTVSNMSPEDSSIYLCSVARRLNTEAFFGQGTRLTVV.

V is TRBV4-1 and J is TRBJ2-5; a weak D match, TRBD1 (5 bases). This CDR3 has 16 amino acids. Germline V lookup: CDR1 MGHRA, CDR2 YSYEKL. The V gene lost 0 bases and the J gene lost 5 bases, with 16 bases spanning the gap. The CDR3 DNA follows: TGCGCCAGCAGCCAAGACTCGCTAAGGGGCCGGGAGACCCAGTACTTC. It codes for CASSQDSLRGRETQYF.

The rearrangement links TRBV6-6 to TRBJ1-5; 8 positions agree with TRBD1. The CDR3 sequence is 16 residues long. The V gene's germline CDR1 is MNHNY and CDR2 SVGAGI (reference sequence). Germline trimming cut 5 bases from V and 0 bases from J; bases unmatched to any gene: 6. CDR3 residues: CASSQEGQASNQPQHF. CDR3 nucleotides: TGTGCCAGCAGTCAGGAGGGACAGGCTAGCAATCAGCCCCAGCATTTT.

This chain links TRBV7-2 with TRBJ1-5; a weak D match, TRBD1 (5 bases). CDR1 SGHTA and CDR2 FQGNSA come from the germline V gene. Deletions cut 1 base from V and 5 bases from J, with 9 bases between. CDR3 size: 14 residues. The CDR3 coding sequence is TGTGCCAGCAGCTTAGGGGGGGTCTATCAGCCCCAGCATTTT. Translated: CASSLGGVYQPQHF.

This chain connects TRBV28 to TRBJ1-1; D unclear. The CDR3 sequence is 13 residues long. V was cut by 3 bases and J by 5 bases, with 10 bases left in between. CDR1 is MDHEN and CDR2 is SYDVKM in the germline V gene. The CDR3 bases are TGTGCCAGCAGTTTCTTGAGGTTGACTGAAGCTTTCTTT. This encodes CASSFLRLTEAFF.

V and J are TRBV5-1 and TRBJ1-5; TRBD1 matches at 7 bases. The CDR3 spans 14 residues. The J segment lost 5 bases and the V segment lost 0 bases, leaving 2 bases of the junction unmatched. Germline CDR1 and CDR2: SGHRS and YFSETQ. Here the CDR3 reads CASSLDTGDQPQHF. CDR3 DNA: TGCGCCAGCAGCTTGGACACAGGGGATCAGCCCCAGCATTTT.

The V and J genes are TRBV19 and TRBJ2-2, with TRBD2 matching over 8 bases. CDR3 length equals 15 residues. The germline V gene has CDR1 LNHDA and CDR2 SQIVND (reference sequence). V was clipped by 10 bases and J by 8 bases; unmatched bases: 15. The DNA of the CDR3 is TGTGCCACCAGGGGTAGCGGGGAGGTTAAAGGGGAGCTGTTTTTT. This sequence encodes CATRGSGEVKGELFF.

This clone shows up as medium-sized by frequency. This sequence joins TRBV5-6 and TRBJ2-1; TRBD2 agrees at 13 bases. The V gene's germline CDR1 is SGHDT and CDR2 YYEEEE. V was clipped by 4 bases and J by 7 bases; unmatched bases: 5. The CDR3 spans 15 residues. CDR3 in amino acids: CASSETSGGRNEQFF. In DNA, the CDR3 is TGTGCCAGCAGCGAGACTAGCGGGGGGAGGAATGAGCAGTTCTTC.

This chain links TRBV27 with TRBJ2-7; no clear D gene. The V gene lost 5 bases and the J gene lost 6 bases, with 8 bases spanning the gap. The CDR3 is made up of 11 amino acids. Per germline, CDR1 MNHEY and CDR2 SMNVEV (reference sequence). This CDR3 is CASSPGSEQYF. The CDR3 nucleotides read TGTGCCAGCAGTCCCGGGTCCGAGCAGTACTTC.

The genes are TRBV7-3 and TRBJ2-1, with 9 bases matching TRBD2. The CDR3 is 16 amino acids. The ends lost 2 bases at V and 2 bases at J; junction bases unmatched: 4. Germline V gene sequence: CDR1 SGHTA, CDR2 FQGTGA. Written as DNA, the CDR3 is TGTGCCAGCAGCTTACGGGCGGGGGGGCCCTACAATGAGCAGTTCTTC. Translation gives CASSLRAGGPYNEQFF.

The genes are TRBV11-2 and TRBJ2-7; a possible D gene is TRBD2 (5 bases). The CDR3 covers 13 residues. Germline V gene lookup returns CDR1 SGHAT and CDR2 FQNNGV. V was shortened by 4 bases and J by 6 bases, with 13 bases between the two germline ends. CDR3 in amino acids: CASSWNSRGEQYF. The DNA for the CDR3 is TGTGCCAGCAGCTGGAACTCCCGGGGCGAGCAGTACTTC.

CDR3 nucleotide sequence: TGTGCCAGCAGTTTAACAGGCTCTGGAAACACCATATATTTT. It specifies CASSLTGSGNTIYF. The genes are TRBV28 and TRBJ1-3; a possible D gene is TRBD1 (5 bases). V gave up 2 bases and J gave up 0 bases, with 5 bases separating them. From germline, CDR1 is MDHEN and CDR2 SYDVKM. The CDR3 is made up of 14 amino acids.

The J gene is TRBJ1-5, the V gene TRBV19, with D maybe TRBD1 (6 bases). Germline V gene lookup returns CDR1 LNHDA and CDR2 SQIVND (reference sequence). V gave up 8 bases and J gave up 4 bases, with 18 bases separating them. CDR3 length equals 15 residues. Here the CDR3 reads CASSGAQGSNQPQHF. CDR3 in DNA: TGTGCCAGTTCTGGGGCCCAGGGGTCGAATCAGCCCCAGCATTTT.

The chain joins TRBV6-5 to TRBJ1-3; possibly TRBD1 for D (6 bases). From germline, CDR1 is MNHEY and CDR2 SVGAGI. With 7 bases removed from V and 0 bases from J, the gap between germline ends came to 13 bases. This CDR3 contains 15 residues. The CDR3 region has the DNA TGTGCCAGCAAAACAGGGCGACCCTCTGGAAACACCATATATTTT. Protein: CASKTGRPSGNTIYF.

The rearrangement joins TRBV9 to TRBJ2-7; D unresolved. V lost 0 bases and J lost 0, with 7 bases in between. Germline V lookup: CDR1 SGDLS, CDR2 YYNGEE. The CDR3 length is 14 residues. This chain's CDR3 is CASSVVSSSYEQYF. The CDR3 DNA is TGTGCCAGCAGCGTAGTTTCTAGCTCCTACGAGCAGTACTTC.

This sequence joins TRBV19 and TRBJ2-7; perhaps TRBD1 as D (5 bases). CDR1 and CDR2 from the germline V gene are LNHDA and SQIVND (reference sequence). The CDR3 is made up of 11 amino acids. Trimming removed 9 bases at V and 4 bases at J, with 10 bases between. The CDR3 nucleotides read TGTGCCAGCAGGGATAGGTACGAGCAGTACTTC. Residues: CASRDRYEQYF.

This chain uses TRBV5-8 with TRBJ1-5; D possibly corresponds to TRBD1 (5 bases). Germline loops: CDR1 SGHTS, CDR2 YDEGEE. Trimming pared 1 base from V and 1 base from J, leaving 9 bases between. This CDR3 region has 15 residues. Written as DNA, the CDR3 is TGTGCCAGCAGCTTGAGGGGAAACAGCAATCAGCCCCAGCATTTT. Its protein is CASSLRGNSNQPQHF. Based on the CDR3 plus reference TRBV5-8 and TRBJ1-5, the full variable domain is EAGVTQSPTHLIKTRGQQATLRCSPISGHTSVYWYQQALGLGLQFLLWYDEGEERNRGNFPPRFSGRQFPNYSSELNVNALELEDSALYLCASSLRGNSNQPQHFGDGTRLSIL.

V is TRBV5-8 and J is TRBJ1-1; 9 bases are shared with TRBD1. The CDR3 has 14 residues. Germline loops: CDR1 SGHTS, CDR2 YDEGEE. V lost 4 bases, J lost 6 bases, and 7 bases stayed unmatched. CDR3 sequence: CASSHGQGSAEAFF. CDR3 bases: TGTGCCAGCAGCCACGGACAGGGGAGCGCTGAAGCTTTCTTT. Based on the CDR3 plus reference TRBV5-8 and TRBJ1-1, the full variable domain is EAGVTQSPTHLIKTRGQQATLRCSPISGHTSVYWYQQALGLGLQFLLWYDEGEERNRGNFPPRFSGRQFPNYSSELNVNALELEDSALYLCASSHGQGSAEAFFGQGTRLTVV.

V usage is TRBV6-5 and J usage is TRBJ1-1; 8 bases align to TRBD1. This CDR3 contains 15 residues. Germline CDR1 and CDR2: MNHEY and SVGAGI. V was clipped by 2 bases and J by 3 bases; unmatched bases: 5. The CDR3 bases are TGTGCCAGCAGTTACAGTGCAGGGGGCTACACTGAAGCTTTCTTT. Translating it yields CASSYSAGGYTEAFF.

This chain uses TRBV2 with TRBJ1-5; weak D call: TRBD1 (6 bases). The CDR3 has 13 residues. V was cut by 8 bases and J by 3 bases, with 11 bases left in between. Germline CDR1 SNHLY, CDR2 FYNNEI. CDR3 protein: CASATGSNQPQHF. In DNA, the CDR3 is TGTGCCAGCGCAACAGGGTCCAATCAGCCCCAGCATTTT.

V gene TRBV27 combines with J gene TRBJ2-2; 12 nucleotides line up with TRBD2. The J segment lost 3 bases and the V segment lost 4 bases, leaving 6 bases of the junction unmatched. The CDR3 extends over 17 amino acids. The V gene's germline CDR1 is MNHEY and CDR2 SMNVEV (reference sequence). Here the CDR3 DNA reads TGTGCCAGCAGTTCACTCCGACTAGCGGGAGACACCGGGGAGCTGTTTTTT. It specifies CASSSLRLAGDTGELFF.

The chain carries TRBV5-1 and TRBJ1-4; D might be TRBD1 (6 bases). V was shortened by 1 base and J by 2 bases, with 9 bases between the two germline ends. This CDR3 comprises 15 residues. Germline CDR1 reads SGHRS; CDR2 reads YFSETQ. The CDR3, as DNA: TGCGCCAGCAGCTTGACAAGGGGGACTAATGAAAAACTGTTTTTT. As protein: CASSLTRGTNEKLFF.

The CDR3 DNA is TGTGCCAGCAGCCAATTGGCAGGTGCCTTAACCTACGAGCAGTACTTC. Its protein product is CASSQLAGALTYEQYF. V is TRBV5-4 and J is TRBJ2-7; D gene ambiguous. CDR1 is SGHNT, CDR2 YYREEE, per germline (reference sequence). The CDR3 consists of 16 residues. V lost 4 bases, J lost 2 bases, and 19 bases lay in between.